This TCR beta chain was captured by sequencing in a study of OX40 agonist ivuxolimab in advanced cancers. The protocol was immunoSEQ multiplex PCR, while the TCRdb copy is restricted to in-frame clones and leaves out a portion. The repertoire holds 73,000 or so clones, roughly nine tenths seen once, with around 0.4% in the top ten. The material sequenced was CD4+ or CD8+ T cells sorted from blood, taken in a trial of the OX40 agonist ivuxolimab. The receptor's source is an adult with an advanced solid tumor such as melanoma, head and neck, liver or kidney cancer.

The CDR3 loop is CASTPTRLYEQYF. The CDR3 DNA reads TGTGCCAGCACCCCGACTCGGCTGTACGAGCAGTACTTC. The chain combines TRBV2 with TRBJ2-7, with D hard to call. Germline lookup yields CDR1 SNHLY and CDR2 FYNNEI. CDR3 length: 13 amino acids. V was clipped by 7 bases and J by 4 bases, with 14 bases between them.